The clone carrying this TCR beta chain was observed a handful of times. Each CDR3 protein gets one entry after TCRdb re-called the 5' RACE reads with MiXCR. The repertoire holds 350,000 to 450,000 distinct CDR3 sequences, 18% seen once, with about a sixth in the top ten. These data originate in a study of T cells after yellow fever vaccination. CDR1 and CDR2 from the germline V gene are MGHRA and YSYEKL. V gave up 6 bases and J gave up 6 bases, with 12 bases separating them. This CDR3 is built from 13 residues. The material was PBMCs, obtained before the yellow fever booster vaccination. This chain joins TRBV4-1 and TRBJ2-4, with D perhaps given as TRBD1 or TRBD2 (6 bases each). This clonotype originated in a man aged 18 to 30 who received the YFV17D yellow fever vaccine. The CDR3, as DNA: TGCGCCAGCAGAGGGGGGCCGGGAAACATTCAGTACTTC. Translated, it gives CASRGGPGNIQYF.